This T cell receptor (beta chain) was captured in a study of T cells in women clearing cervical HPV infection. About the study: Blood came at first lesion visit for cases, post-clearance for controls. Case blood was drawn a median roughly 160 days after lesion detection. Overall study findings and caveats: It is unknown whether associations predate infection; no effector/memory or HPV-specific sorting.

Each participant carried one incident cervical HPV16 infection only. Measured with immunoSEQ multiplex PCR; TCRdb has only the in-frame clones, and not every one. This table lists fewer than 10,000 clones. This CDR3 is built from 11 residues. The V gene's germline CDR1 is SEHNR and CDR2 FQNEAQ (reference sequence). In regard to this clone: Its cognate antigen is unknown. The DNA ends 3 residues before the CDR3 does, and the rest of the CDR3 is filled in from the germline J gene.

The sequenced material came from blood buffy coat. The clonotype was recovered from a woman aged 18 to 75 with a cervical HPV16 infection that either progressed to CIN3+ or cleared (not recorded which). The chain carries TRBV7-9 and TRBJ1-2, with D uncertain. Here the CDR3 reads CASSNTDTYTF. The covered CDR3 bases are TGTGCCAGCAGCAACACAGATACC.